The 26 T cell receptor beta chains below were found in one sample sequenced in a study of blood T cell repertoires in COVID-19. The assay was immunoSEQ multiplex PCR, and TCRdb's table has in-frame clones only and misses some. The data show 200,000 to 250,000 clones, around 80% seen once. Sequenced: peripheral blood. The origin of the receptors is a man between 45 and 60 years old with active or convalescent COVID-19.

The chain is built from TRBV6-2 or TRBV6-3 and TRBJ1-1; perhaps TRBD1 as D (6 bases). The V gene lost 3 bases and the J gene lost 3 bases, with 26 bases spanning the gap. CDR1 and CDR2 (germline): MNHEY, SVGEGT. The CDR3 totals 19 residues. The CDR3, as DNA: TGTGCCAGCAGTTATTACCCGCCCGCGGGGGCGCAGGCCCACACTGAAGCTTTCTTT. Protein: CASSYYPPAGAQAHTEAFF.

V is TRBV28 and J is TRBJ1-5; D possibly corresponds to TRBD1 (6 bases). CDR1 and CDR2 (germline): MDHEN, SYDVKM. CDR3 length: 17 amino acids. V lost 3 bases, J lost 1 base, and 16 bases lay in between. The CDR3 region is CASSLVGRGASNQPQHF. In DNA, the CDR3 is TGTGCCAGCAGTTTGGTAGGCCGGGGGGCAAGCAATCAGCCCCAGCATTTT.

This clone was seen once. The chain recombines TRBV5-1 with TRBJ2-5, with D perhaps TRBD2 (6 bases). The germline gives CDR1 SGHRS, CDR2 YFSETQ. The CDR3 contains 13 residues. The germline V and J ends were trimmed by 4 bases and 5 bases, with 12 bases remaining between them. CDR3 protein: CASSGGTRETQYF. Here the CDR3 DNA reads TGCGCCAGCAGCGGCGGGACTCGGGAGACCCAGTACTTC.

This chain connects TRBV3-1 (or the pseudogene TRBV3-2) to TRBJ1-2; 8 bases are a match to TRBD1. This CDR3 contains 15 residues. The germline V gene has CDR1 LGHDT and CDR2 YNNKEL (reference sequence). With 6 bases clipped from V and 0 bases from J, the junction kept 6 bases outside the gene matches. The CDR3 here is CASSLDRGTNYGYTF. Here the CDR3 DNA reads TGTGCCAGCAGTCTTGACAGGGGCACTAACTATGGCTACACCTTC.

The chain is built from TRBV7-3 and TRBJ1-1; TRBD1 matches 7 bases. This CDR3 comprises 16 residues. J was trimmed by 4 bases and V by 1 base; bases with no gene match: 9. The germline gives CDR1 SGHTA, CDR2 FQGTGA. The CDR3 DNA reads TGTGCCAGCAGCTTAATGGGGGTAGGGGGCCCCACTGAAGCTTTCTTT. Translation: CASSLMGVGGPTEAFF.

The chain couples TRBV15 to TRBJ2-1; 13 nucleotides match TRBD2. Germline V gene data show CDR1 as LNHNV and CDR2 as YYDKDF (reference sequence). The length of the CDR3 is 17 residues. V was clipped by 3 bases and J by 8 bases; unmatched bases: 10. The CDR3, as DNA: TGTGCCACCAGCAGGGGGGGAACTAGCGGGAGGGTGGATGAGCAGTTCTTC. Protein: CATSRGGTSGRVDEQFF.

The V call is TRBV4-1, the J call TRBJ1-6; the D gene is possibly TRBD1 (5 bases). Germline CDR1 reads MGHRA; CDR2 reads YSYEKL. Trimming stripped 1 base from V and 7 bases from J, with 17 bases between. The CDR3 runs 17 residues. CDR3 protein: CASSQGLAGPRNSPLHF. As DNA, the CDR3 is TGCGCCAGCAGCCAAGGCCTCGCAGGGCCCAGGAATTCACCCCTCCACTTT.

The sample holds a few counts of this clone. The gene calls are TRBV7-9 and TRBJ2-1, with 12 bases fitting TRBD2. The CDR3 contains 15 residues. The V gene end was trimmed by 3 bases and the J gene end by 10 bases; junction bases not matched to a gene: 7. Germline V gene data show CDR1 as SEHNR and CDR2 as FQNEAQ (reference sequence). Written as DNA, the CDR3 is TGTGCCAGCAGCTTTTCTAGCGGGGGGGCCGAAGAGCAGTTCTTC. Translation: CASSFSSGGAEEQFF.

CDR3 nucleotides: TGTGCCAGCAGCCTCGGGACAGTCAACACAGATACGCAGTATTTT. Encoded protein: CASSLGTVNTDTQYF. V and J are TRBV3-1 (or the pseudogene TRBV3-2) and TRBJ2-3, with TRBD1 matching 7 bases. With V trimmed by 4 bases and J by 2 bases, 6 bases remained unmatched. The CDR3 covers 15 residues. From germline, CDR1 is LGHDT and CDR2 YNNKEL (reference sequence).

In this sample, this clone turned up a few times. This rearrangement joins TRBV7-8 to TRBJ1-1; the D is unclear. The V end was cut by 3 bases, the J end by 2 bases, with 13 bases between. The germline V gene has CDR1 SGHVS and CDR2 FQNEAQ. The length of the CDR3 is 15 residues. CDR3 in DNA: TGTGCCAGCAGCTTCCTCCTGGGCAGCAACACTGAAGCTTTCTTT. It yields the protein CASSFLLGSNTEAFF.

With respect to this clone: A read error may account for a junction end that differs from germline. The chain recombines TRBV14 with TRBJ2-6; D remains unclear. The CDR3 runs to 19 residues. Germline V gives CDR1 SGHDN, CDR2 FVKESK. Here the CDR3 reads CASSEEVHMRLAGANVLTF. The CDR3 coding sequence is TGTGCCAGCAGCGAAGAAGTACATATGAGGTTAGCTGGGGCCAACGTCCTGACTTTC.

This clone has only one observation. This chain links TRBV20-1 with TRBJ1-6, with a possible D match to TRBD1 (5 bases). V gave up 3 bases and J gave up 9 bases, with 15 bases separating them. The germline gives CDR1 DFQATT, CDR2 SNEGSKA (reference sequence). There are 14 residues in the CDR3. The CDR3 region is CSASGASTFSPLHF. The CDR3 DNA follows: TGCAGTGCTAGTGGGGCATCCACGTTTTCACCCCTCCACTTT.

The V and J genes are TRBV12-3 or TRBV12-4 and TRBJ1-2, with D possibly being TRBD1 (6 bases). Between the trimmed V and J ends, which lost 5 bases and 8 bases, there was a span of 15 bases. The CDR3 totals 13 residues. The CDR3 reads CASSPITGLGYTF. In nucleotides, the CDR3 is TGTGCCAGCAGTCCTATCACAGGGCTGGGCTACACCTTC.

In DNA form, the CDR3 reads TGTGCCAGCCGCCCCCCAGGGGTGCGCACTGAAGCTTTCTTT. It encodes CASRPPGVRTEAFF. V gene TRBV6-5 combines with J gene TRBJ1-1, with D tentatively TRBD1 (6 bases). Germline CDR1 is MNHEY and CDR2 is SVGAGI. The V and J ends lost 8 bases and 4 bases respectively, with 17 bases between them. The CDR3 is made up of 14 amino acids.

The rearrangement uses TRBV6-2 or TRBV6-3 and TRBJ1-1, with 7 bases identical to TRBD1. The ends lost 5 bases at V and 3 bases at J; junction bases unmatched: 9. Germline CDR1 reads MNHEY; CDR2 reads SVGEGT. This CDR3 comprises 15 residues. Written as DNA, the CDR3 is TGTGCCAGCAGTAATACAGGGGAAGTTGACACTGAAGCTTTCTTT. This encodes CASSNTGEVDTEAFF.

This clone has just a few counts. DNA for the CDR3: TGTGCCAGCAGCCAAGGGACAGGGGGCTCTATAGGAAACACCATATATTTT. It translates to CASSQGTGGSIGNTIYF. This chain links TRBV4-2 with TRBJ1-3, with 11 positions matching TRBD1. Germline V gene sequence: CDR1 LGHNA, CDR2 YNFKEQ. The CDR3 is 17 residues long. With 1 base clipped from V and 4 bases from J, the junction kept 6 bases outside the gene matches.

The chain employs TRBV7-6 and TRBJ2-1, with 12 bases lining up with TRBD2. The CDR3 covers 15 residues. Trimming cost V 5 bases and J 10 bases; bases outside gene matches: 9. Germline assignment: CDR1 SGHVS and CDR2 FNYEAQ. The DNA of the CDR3 is TGTGCCAGCAGCATATCCCTAGCGGGAGGGGGCGAGCAGTTCTTC. Amino acids: CASSISLAGGGEQFF.

This clone has only a few counts. The chain carries TRBV7-2 and TRBJ1-2; D is uncertain. CDR3 length: 12 amino acids. V was trimmed by 5 bases and J by 8 bases, leaving 12 bases between them. CDR1 is SGHTA and CDR2 is FQGNSA in the germline V gene. DNA of the CDR3: TGTGCCAGCAGCCCCGCGGCAGAAGGCTACACCTTC. Protein product: CASSPAAEGYTF.

This clone appeared a few times. The chain has TRBV5-1 and TRBJ1-1; a weak D match, TRBD1 (6 bases). The CDR3 runs 15 residues. From germline, CDR1 is SGHRS and CDR2 YFSETQ. V dropped 4 bases and J dropped 3 bases, with 16 bases sitting between them. The CDR3 DNA is TGCGCCAGCAGCCTACAGGGTCTAGGCGACACTGAAGCTTTCTTT. Translating gives CASSLQGLGDTEAFF.

V gene TRBV7-8 combines with J gene TRBJ2-7; 8 nucleotides align to TRBD1. From germline, CDR1 is SGHVS and CDR2 FQNEAQ. V trimming: 3 bases; J trimming: 5 bases; junction bases outside the gene matches: 12. CDR3 length: 16 residues. For the CDR3, the DNA is TGTGCCAGCAGCTTCTTTCGAGGACAGGGCGGTAACGAGCAGTACGTC. Encoded protein: CASSFFRGQGGNEQYV.

The chain is built from TRBV3-1 (or the pseudogene TRBV3-2) and TRBJ1-4; the D gene is possibly TRBD1 (5 bases). Looked up from germline, CDR1 is LGHDT and CDR2 is YNNKEL (reference sequence). V lost 4 bases to trimming and J lost 0 bases, with 15 bases between them. CDR3 length equals 17 residues. CDR3 region: CASSPLHRLPTNEKLFF. CDR3 DNA sequence: TGTGCCAGCAGCCCACTCCACAGGTTACCAACTAATGAAAAACTGTTTTTT.

The gene calls are TRBV7-8 and TRBJ2-3; D perhaps matches TRBD1 (5 bases). Per the germline V gene, CDR1 is SGHVS and CDR2 is FQNEAQ. The V and J ends lost 1 base and 3 bases respectively, with 11 bases between them. The CDR3 runs to 15 residues. DNA for the CDR3: TGTGCCAGCAGCTTAGGGACATTGTTGACAGATACGCAGTATTTT. Its translation is CASSLGTLLTDTQYF. The complete variable domain, with remaining parts taken from reference TRBV7-8 and TRBJ2-3, reads GAGVSQSPRYKVAKRGQDVALRCDPISGHVSLFWYQQALGQGPEFLTYFQNEAQLDKSGLPSDRFFAERPEGSVSTLKIQRTQQEDSAVYLCASSLGTLLTDTQYFGPGTRLTVL.

This sequence joins TRBV7-6 and TRBJ2-6; 7 bases are shared with TRBD2. The V segment lost 4 bases and the J segment 0 bases; nucleotides outside the gene matches: 15. CDR3 length: 20 amino acids. CDR1 and CDR2 (germline): SGHVS, FNYEAQ. The CDR3 DNA reads as TGTGCCAGCAGCTCCATGCTGGGGGAGCGGGGCATCTCTGGGGCCAACGTCCTGACTTTC. Translation: CASSSMLGERGISGANVLTF.

The chain has TRBV27 and TRBJ2-3; 9 positions agree with TRBD2. Germline CDR1 MNHEY, CDR2 SMNVEV (reference sequence). The CDR3 runs to 15 residues. With 8 bases clipped from V and 2 bases from J, the junction kept 8 bases outside the gene matches. The CDR3 DNA follows: TGTGCCAGCTGCAGGACTAGCGCGATCACAGATACGCAGTATTTT. It is translated as CASCRTSAITDTQYF.

The rearrangement uses TRBV28 and TRBJ1-2, with TRBD1 identical over 7 bases. Germline CDR1 and CDR2: MDHEN and SYDVKM. With 6 bases clipped from V and 4 bases from J, the junction kept 8 bases outside the gene matches. The CDR3 has 14 amino acids. CDR3 bases: TGTGCCAGCAGCCGAAGGGGGCTGAGCTATGGCTACACCTTC. Translation: CASSRRGLSYGYTF.

Only one count was recorded for this clone. The V gene is TRBV7-9, the J gene TRBJ2-3; 9 bases are a match to TRBD1. Germline CDR1 SEHNR, CDR2 FQNEAQ (reference sequence). The length of the CDR3 is 18 residues. With V trimmed by 5 bases and J by 0 bases, 12 bases remained unmatched. CDR3 nucleotide sequence: TGTGCCAGCAGCGTACCGGGACAGGGTGGGGTTAGCACAGATACGCAGTATTTT. Protein sequence: CASSVPGQGGVSTDTQYF.